A selection of T cell receptor beta chains follows, all from one sample in a study of identical twins. TCRdb reanalysed the 5' RACE reads using MiXCR and keeps one entry per CDR3 protein. Of 240,000 or so distinct CDR3 sequences in the sample, roughly 7% were seen once. The sample was also linked to a second study, of yellow fever vaccine responses in identical twins.

The sequenced material came from memory (CD45RO+) T cells sorted from blood. These receptor sequences come from a woman aged 18 to 35 in good health. Both conserved end residues are part of each CDR3. A D gene is named only where the DNA matches it firmly. Clone size is not always given. Where it is, it says once, few, many or a class for expanded clones.

j_call	v_call	d_call	clone_size	cdr3_nt	cdr3_aa
TRBJ1-1	TRBV5-1	TRBD1	many	TGCGCCAGCAGCTCCAGGGGGATGGATGACACTGAAGCTTTCTTT	CASSSRGMDDTEAFF
TRBJ2-3	TRBV11-3	.	few	TGTGCCAGCAGCTTAGTCAGGGGGGCCTCAGCAGATACGCAGTATTTT	CASSLVRGASADTQYF
TRBJ2-1	TRBV9	TRBD2	few	TGTGCCAGCAGCCAAGCCGGGACTAGCGGGAGTAGGGAGCAGTTCTTC	CASSQAGTSGSREQFF
TRBJ1-3	TRBV12-3/TRBV12-4	.	many	TGTGCCAGCAGTTTATCTGATTTCTCTGGAAACACCATATATTTT	CASSLSDFSGNTIYF
TRBJ1-1	TRBV9	TRBD1	many	TGTGCCAGCAGCGTAGGTCCAGGGGGCGTAGAGCTTAAAGCTTTCTTT	CASSVGPGGVELKAFF
TRBJ1-5	TRBV20-1	.	.	TGCAGTGCTAGCCCAGGGTGGGGTAATCAGCCCCAGCATTTT	CSASPGWGNQPQHF
TRBJ1-1	TRBV20-1	TRBD1	few	TGCAGTGCTAGAGAACCGAGTGACAGGGGGAACACTGAAGCTTTCTTT	CSAREPSDRGNTEAFF
TRBJ2-2	TRBV5-1	.	few	TGCGCCAGCAGCTCCTGGTCCACGAACACCGGGGAGCTGTTTTTT	CASSSWSTNTGELFF
TRBJ1-1	TRBV20-1	.	.	TGCAGTGCCACCGGGACCGGTCACACTGAAGCTTTCTTT	CSATGTGHTEAFF
TRBJ1-5	TRBV3-1	.	many	TGTGCCAGCAGCCAAGCCGGGGGCAATCAGCCCCAGCATTTT	CASSQAGGNQPQHF
TRBJ2-1	TRBV12-3/TRBV12-4	TRBD2	many	TGTGCCAGCAGTTTGGGGGAGGGGACCTACAATGAGCAGTTCTTC	CASSLGEGTYNEQFF
TRBJ2-5	TRBV10-3	TRBD2	.	TGTGCCATCAGTGACCCGGGGGGAAGGCGGGAGACCCAGTACTTC	CAISDPGGRRETQYF
TRBJ2-1	TRBV10-3	.	few	TGTGCCATCAACTCCGCCGGGACGGGCTACAATGAGCAGTTCTTC	CAINSAGTGYNEQFF
TRBJ2-1	TRBV12-3/TRBV12-4	TRBD2	few	TGTGCCAGCAGCGGGACTAGCGGGAGTGGCTCCTACAATGAGCAGTTCTTC	CASSGTSGSGSYNEQFF
TRBJ2-2	TRBV20-1	TRBD2	.	TGCTGTGCTAGGGGGAGTAGCGGGAGTGCGAACACCGGGGAGCTGTTTTTT	CCARGSSGSANTGELFF
TRBJ2-3	TRBV6-1	TRBD2	.	TGTGCCAGCAGTGAAGCGGGGAGACTAGCCAACCCTACGCAGTATTTT	CASSEAGRLANPTQYF
TRBJ2-2	TRBV3-1	.	many	TGTGCCCCCGTGGAGGGACCCGCCTCGAACACCGGGGAGCTGTTTTTT	CAPVEGPASNTGELFF
TRBJ2-3	TRBV6-2/TRBV6-3	.	many	TGTGCCAGCAGTATTAGGGGTCCAGATACGCAGTATTTT	CASSIRGPDTQYF
TRBJ2-1	TRBV6-1	.	many	TGTGCCAGCGGATCCAGCGAGATCCACAATGAGCAGTTCTTC	CASGSSEIHNEQFF
TRBJ2-7	TRBV6-2/TRBV6-3	TRBD1	few	TGTGCCAGCAGTTACCGCGGGACAGGGACCTACGAGCAGTACTTC	CASSYRGTGTYEQYF
TRBJ2-6	TRBV28	.	many	TGTGCCAGCAACAAACTCATCGCCTCTGGGGCCAACGTCCTGACTTTC	CASNKLIASGANVLTF
TRBJ2-1	TRBV7-6	TRBD2	few	TGTGCCAGCAGCTCGATTAGCGGGATATCCTACAATGAGCAGTTCTTC	CASSSISGISYNEQFF
TRBJ2-6	TRBV2	.	few	TGTTTCCGTCAGTTCAAGCTCCCCTCTGGGGCCAACGTCCTGACTTTC	CFRQFKLPSGANVLTF
TRBJ2-1	TRBV20-1	TRBD2	many	TGCAGTGTGTCTAGCGGGAGAGGTAGGAATGAGCAGTTCTTC	CSVSSGRGRNEQFF
TRBJ2-1	TRBV3-1	.	few	TGTGCCAGCAGCCGGGAGCAAGGGGAGCAGTTCTTC	CASSREQGEQFF
TRBJ2-7	TRBV20-1	TRBD1	many	TGCAGTGCTGAGGGGGACAGGCGCCACGAGCAGTACTTC	CSAEGDRRHEQYF
TRBJ2-3	TRBV29-1	TRBD2	many	TGCAGCGTTGCGGGACTAGCGGACCTTGGGGATACGCAGTATTTT	CSVAGLADLGDTQYF
TRBJ2-7	TRBV5-1	TRBD1	many	TGCGCCAGCAGCTTGGGACAGGGGAATAAGTACTTC	CASSLGQGNKYF
TRBJ1-1	TRBV18	TRBD1	.	TGTGCCAGCTCACTATCGCGACAGGGGCAAATGAACACTGAAGCTTTCTTT	CASSLSRQGQMNTEAFF
TRBJ2-3	TRBV7-8	TRBD1	many	TGTGCCAGCAGCTCATACAGGGGACGGCCAGATACGCAGTATTTT	CASSSYRGRPDTQYF
TRBJ2-3	TRBV4-2	TRBD2	few	TGTGCCAGCAGCCTGACTAGCGGGGGGTCCTTGGATACGCAGTATTTT	CASSLTSGGSLDTQYF
TRBJ1-5	TRBV28	.	few	TGTGCCAGCAGTTTACAGCAGGGCCAACAGCCCCAGCATTTT	CASSLQQGQQPQHF
TRBJ2-2	TRBV18	TRBD2	.	TGTGCCAGCTCATCAAGACTAGCGGGAGTACACACCGGGGAGCTGTTTTTT	CASSSRLAGVHTGELFF
TRBJ2-7	TRBV2	.	few	TGTGCCAGCCATGCGGGCCAGACCTACGAGCAGTACTTC	CASHAGQTYEQYF
TRBJ2-1	TRBV20-1	TRBD2	few	TGCAGTGCTGCGGGACTAGCTTACAATGAGCAGTTCTTC	CSAAGLAYNEQFF
TRBJ2-3	TRBV11-2	TRBD1	.	TGTGCCAGTAGGACAGGGAACACAGATACGCAGTATTTT	CASRTGNTDTQYF
TRBJ2-7	TRBV24-1	TRBD2	few	TGTGCCACCAGTGATGGTACCGGGACTAGCGGATACGAGCAGTACTTC	CATSDGTGTSGYEQYF
TRBJ1-1	TRBV18	.	.	TGTGCCAGCTCACCACCGATTGGGGCCTTGAACACTGAAGCTTTCTTT	CASSPPIGALNTEAFF
TRBJ2-3	TRBV6-2/TRBV6-3	.	few	TGTGCCAGCAGTTACTCGACAAGGGCTCGGGCCACTGGCGGATCCACAGATACGCAGTATTTT	CASSYSTRARATGGSTDTQYF
TRBJ1-2	TRBV5-1	.	many	TGCGCCAGCAGGAGCGGCATGGCAACCCCGAAGGGCTACACCTTC	CASRSGMATPKGYTF
TRBJ2-7	TRBV5-5	.	.	TGTGCCAGCAGTCGGGACCGCTTCTACGAGCAGTACTTC	CASSRDRFYEQYF
TRBJ2-1	TRBV2	.	.	TGTGCCAGCAGTTCGGAGCTCGACAATGAGCAGTTCTTC	CASSSELDNEQFF
TRBJ2-7	TRBV7-2	TRBD1	.	TGTGCCAGCAGCCAGGGGGCCAGATTCTACGAGCAGTACTTC	CASSQGARFYEQYF
TRBJ2-1	TRBV12-3/TRBV12-4	TRBD1	many	TGTGCCAGCAGTATGCGACAGGGGGTCGATGAGCAGTTCTTC	CASSMRQGVDEQFF
TRBJ2-2	TRBV7-9	.	.	TGTGCCAGCAGCACTGGACAGCCGACCGGGGAGCTGTTTTTT	CASSTGQPTGELFF
TRBJ2-1	TRBV20-1	TRBD2	.	TGCAGTGCTAGAGCGTCTGTTGGCGGGAGGGCCATACGAACTGAGCAGTTCTTC	CSARASVGGRAIRTEQFF
TRBJ2-7	TRBV5-1	TRBD1	many	TGCGCCAGCAGCCCCGGTGGGACAGGGCTCTACGAGCAGTACTTC	CASSPGGTGLYEQYF
TRBJ1-1	TRBV6-1	TRBD1	few	TGTGCCAGCAGTACCCGGGACAGCACTGAAGCTTTCTTT	CASSTRDSTEAFF
TRBJ1-2	TRBV6-1	.	few	TGTGCCAGCAGCCTTTCTTACTATGGCTACACCTTC	CASSLSYYGYTF
TRBJ1-5	TRBV3-1	.	many	TGTGCCAGCAGCCAAGGGCGCGAGGTGCCCCAGCATTTT	CASSQGREVPQHF
TRBJ1-6	TRBV10-3	.	few	TGTGCCATCAGTGTAGGGACACATAATTCACCCCTCCACTTT	CAISVGTHNSPLHF
TRBJ2-2	TRBV7-9	TRBD2	many	TGTGCCAGCAGCTCCCTAGCGGGAGGGACCGGGGAGCTGTTTTTT	CASSSLAGGTGELFF